These 21 T cell receptor beta chains came from one sample sequenced in a study of blood T cell repertoires in COVID-19. Assay used: immunoSEQ multiplex PCR; TCRdb lists only in-frame clones, some missing. The table records around 170,000 clones, around nine tenths of them present only once. Sample: peripheral blood. These receptors were collected from a man aged 45-65 years with acute or convalescent COVID-19.

The CDR3 protein is CASSKDKRGLSSYEQYF. Written as DNA, the CDR3 is TGTGCCAGCAGCAAAGATAAGCGGGGATTGAGCTCCTACGAGCAGTACTTC. This chain links TRBV21-1 with TRBJ2-7; the table calls TRBD2, which could not be checked here. TRBV21-1 is a pseudogene locus. This CDR3 spans 17 amino acids.

This clone is a singleton in its sample. The chain joins TRBV27 to TRBJ2-2, with TRBD1 matching 7 bases. Germline values: CDR1 MNHEY, CDR2 SMNVEV (reference sequence). V was pared by 0 bases and J by 2 bases, with 6 bases of the junction left unmatched. The CDR3 runs to 17 residues. CDR3 coding DNA: TGTGCCAGCAGTTTATCGGAGACAGGGTACAACACCGGGGAGCTGTTTTTT. Its translation: CASSLSETGYNTGELFF.

This clone was picked up a small number of times. The genes are TRBV19 and TRBJ1-6; 7 bases map to TRBD1. V trimming: 5 bases; J trimming: 6 bases; junction bases outside the gene matches: 7. CDR1 and CDR2 (germline): LNHDA, SQIVND (reference sequence). The CDR3 sequence is 15 residues long. The DNA of the CDR3 is TGTGCCAGTAGTTACGGGACAGCCCTTAATTCACCCCTCCACTTT. Protein sequence: CASSYGTALNSPLHF.

This clone was seen just once. The rearrangement joins TRBV7-9 to TRBJ1-2; 8 nucleotides line up with TRBD1. Germline-derived CDR1 and CDR2 are SEHNR and FQNEAQ (reference sequence). V shed 7 bases and J 2 bases; nucleotides not matched to a gene: 18. The CDR3 extends over 18 amino acids. For the CDR3, the DNA is TGTGCCAGCACCTCTAGCGACGCGGGGGACAGGAAGAACTATGGCTACACCTTC. It is translated as CASTSSDAGDRKNYGYTF. Variable domain in full (rest from reference TRBV7-9 and TRBJ1-2): DTGVSQNPRHKITKRGQNVTFRCDPISEHNRLYWYRQTLGQGPEFLTYFQNEAQLEKSRLLSDRFSAERPKGSFSTLEIQRTEQGDSAMYLCASTSSDAGDRKNYGYTFGSGTRLTVV.

The J gene is TRBJ1-2, the V gene TRBV4-3, with D possibly TRBD1 on 6 matching bases. CDR1 and CDR2 (germline): LGHNA, YSLEER. This CDR3 has 16 amino acids. V lost 2 bases and J lost 0, with 13 bases in between. The CDR3 region is CASSQHNRDTNYGYTF. The CDR3, as DNA: TGCGCCAGCAGCCAACACAACAGGGACACTAACTATGGCTACACCTTC.

This rearrangement joins TRBV27 to TRBJ1-4; perhaps TRBD1 as D (5 bases). Trimming took 2 bases from V and 6 from J, leaving 16 bases between them. Per the germline V gene, CDR1 is MNHEY and CDR2 is SMNVEV (reference sequence). There are 16 residues in the CDR3. CDR3 coding DNA: TGTGCCAGCAGTTTAGTTATTGGGGGGATGCATGAAAAACTGTTTTTT. Amino acids: CASSLVIGGMHEKLFF.

This rearrangement joins TRBV6-1 to TRBJ1-2; 7 bases are a match to TRBD1. J lost 5 bases, V lost 2 bases, and 11 bases had no gene match. This CDR3 is 16 amino acids long. Germline values: CDR1 MNHNS, CDR2 SASEGT. CDR3 sequence: CASSEWSGTAVYGYTF. CDR3 sequence (DNA): TGTGCCAGCAGTGAATGGTCCGGGACAGCAGTATATGGCTACACCTTC.

The chain joins TRBV5-1 to TRBJ2-5, with no clear D. The CDR3 sequence is 12 residues long. V lost 0 bases to trimming and J lost 4 bases, with 4 bases between them. The germline CDR1 and CDR2 sequences are SGHRS and YFSETQ. The CDR3 region is CASSLAGETQYF. In nucleotides, the CDR3 is TGCGCCAGCAGCTTGGCCGGAGAGACCCAGTACTTC.

The rearrangement links TRBV30 to TRBJ2-6; TRBD1 is a possible D gene (6 bases). This CDR3 contains 13 residues. CDR1 and CDR2 from the germline V gene are GTSNPN and SVGIG (reference sequence). The CDR3 bases are TGTTCGACAGGACACTCTGGGGCCAACGTCCTGACTTTC. It codes for CSTGHSGANVLTF.

This chain links TRBV6-2 or TRBV6-3 with TRBJ2-7; 7 bases align to TRBD2. This CDR3 region has 15 residues. Trimming removed 5 bases from V and 6 bases from J; junction bases left unmatched: 13. Per the germline V gene, CDR1 is MNHEY and CDR2 is SVGEGT. CDR3 protein: CASSRGSSGVSEQYV. Written as DNA, the CDR3 is TGTGCCAGCAGTAGAGGGTCTAGCGGTGTATCCGAGCAGTACGTC.

This clone showed up just a few times. The V and J genes are TRBV7-9 and TRBJ1-1; 12 nucleotides align to TRBD1. V dropped 5 bases and J dropped 5; count of bases not matched to a gene: 12. CDR1 is SEHNR, CDR2 FQNEAQ, per germline (reference sequence). The CDR3 has 17 amino acids. The CDR3 loop is CASSPGSWGQGATEAFF. The CDR3 coding sequence is TGTGCCAGCAGCCCAGGGTCCTGGGGACAGGGGGCTACTGAAGCTTTCTTT.

This clone was seen a handful of times. CDR3: CASRPQTGAYNSPLHF. The DNA for the CDR3 is TGTGCCAGCAGACCTCAGACAGGGGCCTATAATTCACCCCTCCACTTT. The V call is TRBV6-2 or TRBV6-3, the J call TRBJ1-6, with TRBD1 identical over 8 bases. Trimming cost V 6 bases and J 2 bases; bases outside gene matches: 6. Per germline, CDR1 MNHEY and CDR2 SVGEGT. The CDR3 spans 16 residues.

V is TRBV7-3 and J is TRBJ1-1; weak D call: TRBD1 (5 bases). The ends were cut back, 1 base at V and 5 bases at J, with 8 bases in the middle. The CDR3 consists of 13 residues. Germline loops: CDR1 SGHTA, CDR2 FQGTGA. CDR3 sequence: CASSLIGATEAFF. The CDR3 nucleotides read TGTGCCAGCAGCTTAATTGGGGCTACTGAAGCTTTCTTT.

The J gene is TRBJ2-3, the V gene TRBV5-4; 7 bases align to TRBD2. CDR1 and CDR2 from the germline V gene are SGHNT and YYREEE (reference sequence). This CDR3 contains 16 residues. V dropped 4 bases and J dropped 2; count of bases not matched to a gene: 10. The chain's CDR3 is CASSPRGGSITDTQYF. As DNA, the CDR3 is TGTGCCAGCAGCCCCCGGGGCGGGAGCATCACAGATACGCAGTATTTT.

The chain carries TRBV11-3 and TRBJ2-5, with D possibly being TRBD1 (5 bases). Looked up from germline, CDR1 is SGHNT and CDR2 is YENEEA. The CDR3 contains 12 residues. The V end lost 8 bases, the J end lost 2 bases, and 9 bases lay between the germline ends. The CDR3 sequence is CASAPGQETQYF. CDR3 DNA sequence: TGTGCCAGCGCTCCAGGGCAAGAGACCCAGTACTTC.

The rearrangement joins TRBV7-6 to TRBJ2-3; 10 bases line up with TRBD2. After removal of 2 bases from V and 0 bases from J, the junction contained 8 bases not matched to a gene. Germline lookup yields CDR1 SGHVS and CDR2 FNYEAQ. The CDR3 loop spans 18 amino acids. CDR3 region: CASSLFPQTSGSTDTQYF. The CDR3 nucleotides are TGTGCCAGCAGCTTATTCCCCCAGACTAGCGGGAGCACAGATACGCAGTATTTT.

V is TRBV2 and J is TRBJ2-4; D unclear. CDR1 SNHLY and CDR2 FYNNEI come from the germline V gene. The CDR3 runs to 13 residues. Deletions cut 5 bases from V and 0 bases from J, with 5 bases between. The CDR3 sequence: CASSRQAKNIQYF. CDR3 nucleotide sequence: TGTGCCAGCAGTCGACAAGCCAAAAACATTCAGTACTTC.

The chain combines TRBV28 with TRBJ2-7; D remains ambiguous. CDR1 is MDHEN, CDR2 SYDVKM, per germline. The CDR3 spans 13 residues. V lost 2 bases and J lost 5, with 10 bases in between. CDR3 DNA: TGTGCCAGCAGTTTAACCAGGTCTCACGAGCAGTACTTC. This sequence encodes CASSLTRSHEQYF.

The chain uses TRBV6-6 and TRBJ2-1; 12 bases fit TRBD1. The CDR3 covers 14 residues. Germline trimming cut 5 bases from V and 10 bases from J; bases unmatched to any gene: 6. Germline lookup yields CDR1 MNHNY and CDR2 SVGAGI (reference sequence). CDR3 in DNA: TGTGCCAGCAGTATAGGGACAGGGGGCGGGGAGCAGTTCTTC. Translating gives CASSIGTGGGEQFF.

The chain couples TRBV24-1 to TRBJ2-5, with 7 bases lining up with TRBD1. Unmatched junction bases numbered 10, after V lost 11 bases and J lost 5 bases. Germline values: CDR1 KGHDR, CDR2 SFDVKD. This CDR3 is 13 amino acids long. The CDR3 DNA follows: TGTGCCAGTGCTCGACAGGGTTCGGAGACCCAGTACTTC. Translation gives CASARQGSETQYF.

This chain uses TRBV28 with TRBJ1-4; no clear D. CDR1 and CDR2 from the germline V gene are MDHEN and SYDVKM. The CDR3 spans 13 residues. V was trimmed by 3 bases and J by 7 bases, leaving 9 bases between them. CDR3 in amino acids: CASSLSHLEKLFF. The CDR3 region has the DNA TGTGCCAGCAGTTTGAGTCACCTTGAAAAACTGTTTTTT.